The rows below give T cell receptor beta chains drawn from one sample of a study of beta chain features in type 1 diabetes. Repertoires were generated with immunoSEQ multiplex PCR, while TCRdb's copy carries only in-frame clones and drops some. Found here are 120,000 to 150,000 clones, 6.9% of them singletons; the top ten hold roughly 1.4%. Sequences were obtained from central memory CD4+ T cells from blood. Receptor source: a woman aged 30 to 39 in good health. Both conserved end residues are part of each CDR3. The order of the fields is D gene, V gene, J gene, clone size, CDR3 DNA, CDR3 protein. A D gene is named only where the DNA matches it firmly. Not every row has a clone size; where given, it reads once, few, many or a size class.

D: -
V: TRBV2
J: TRBJ2-5
size: few
DNA: TGTGCCAGCAGTGAAGGCGACTCGAGTGGAGAGACCCAGTACTTC
CDR3: CASSEGDSSGETQYF

D: TRBD1
V: TRBV5-1
J: TRBJ2-5
size: few
DNA: TGCGCCAGCAGCTTCAGGGGGTCTAACCAAGAGACCCAGTACTTC
CDR3: CASSFRGSNQETQYF

D: TRBD2
V: TRBV7-8
J: TRBJ2-1
size: many
DNA: TGTGCCAGCAGCCCTTACCTTACTAGCGGGGGGCTATACAATGAGCAGTTCTTC
CDR3: CASSPYLTSGGLYNEQFF

D: TRBD2
V: TRBV28
J: TRBJ2-7
size: -
DNA: TGTGCCAGCAGCCTCGGGACTAGCGGAGGATACGAGCAGTACTTC
CDR3: CASSLGTSGGYEQYF

D: -
V: TRBV27
J: TRBJ1-1
size: -
DNA: TGTGCCAGCAGTCCCTGGGCCGCGAACACTGAAGCTTTCTTT
CDR3: CASSPWAANTEAFF

D: -
V: TRBV21-1
J: TRBJ2-6
size: few
DNA: TGTGCCAGCAGCAAAGATGGGCTTACTATACTAGCGGGAGGGCGGTCTGGGGCCAACGTCCTGACTTTC
CDR3: CASSKDGLTILAGGRSGANVLTF

D: TRBD2
V: TRBV7-2
J: TRBJ2-2
size: few
DNA: TGTGCCAGCAGCTTAGGGCAGACTAGCGTAGAGATCGGGGAGCTGTTTTTT
CDR3: CASSLGQTSVEIGELFF

D: TRBD2
V: TRBV9
J: TRBJ2-5
size: few
DNA: TGTGCCAGCAGTTCGGGACTAGCGCTACAAGAGACCCAGTACTTC
CDR3: CASSSGLALQETQYF

D: -
V: TRBV7-3
J: TRBJ1-1
size: -
DNA: TGTGCCAGCAGCTTAGAAGGGAGGAACACTGAAGCTTTCTTT
CDR3: CASSLEGRNTEAFF

D: TRBD1
V: TRBV4-2
J: TRBJ2-7
size: many
DNA: TGTGCCAGCAGCCCAACGACAGGGAGAATATCCTACGAGCAGTACTTC
CDR3: CASSPTTGRISYEQYF

D: -
V: TRBV18
J: TRBJ2-7
size: -
DNA: TGTGCCAGCTCACCAAGCGGAAACTCCTACGAGCAGTACTTC
CDR3: CASSPSGNSYEQYF

D: TRBD2
V: TRBV7-2
J: TRBJ2-3
size: -
DNA: TGTGCCAGCAGCAAGAGGGAGGGAGATACGCAGTATTTT
CDR3: CASSKREGDTQYF

D: TRBD2
V: TRBV4-1
J: TRBJ2-2
size: -
DNA: TGCGCCAGCAGCCAATCCAGGAGGACTAGCGGGAGAGACGGCACCGGGGAGCTGTTTTTT
CDR3: CASSQSRRTSGRDGTGELFF

D: -
V: TRBV28
J: TRBJ1-5
size: -
DNA: TGTGCCAGCAGTTTTGGTACAGGGAACCAGCCCCAGCATTTT
CDR3: CASSFGTGNQPQHF

D: -
V: TRBV6-5
J: TRBJ2-2
size: -
DNA: TGTGCCAGCAGTGGAGAGGCGGGCACCGGGGAGCTGTTTTTT
CDR3: CASSGEAGTGELFF

D: TRBD2
V: TRBV30
J: TRBJ2-7
size: few
DNA: TGTGCCTGCGGGGCTAGCGGGAGCAAATACGAGCAGTACTTC
CDR3: CACGASGSKYEQYF

D: -
V: TRBV6-5
J: TRBJ2-7
size: -
DNA: TGTGCCAGCAGCCCGAGATTAGACTCCTACGAGCAGTACTTC
CDR3: CASSPRLDSYEQYF

D: -
V: TRBV30
J: TRBJ2-2
size: -
DNA: TGTGCCTGGAGTGTAACAGGCTGGGGCACCGGGGAGCTGTTTTTT
CDR3: CAWSVTGWGTGELFF

D: TRBD1
V: TRBV5-1
J: TRBJ2-2
size: -
DNA: TGCGCCAGCAGCGTGACAGGGGAGAACACCGGGGAGCTGTTTTTT
CDR3: CASSVTGENTGELFF

D: -
V: TRBV7-8
J: TRBJ2-7
size: few
DNA: TGTGCCAGCAGCCAAGCGGTTGGGGGCTCCTACGAGCAGTACTTC
CDR3: CASSQAVGGSYEQYF

D: -
V: TRBV9
J: TRBJ2-7
size: -
DNA: TGTGCCAGCAGCGTAGCTGGAGGGGGCGCGGCCGAGCAGTACTTC
CDR3: CASSVAGGGAAEQYF

D: -
V: TRBV11-2
J: TRBJ2-2
size: many
DNA: TGTGCCAGCAGCTTCTTCGGGGAGCTGTTTTTT
CDR3: CASSFFGELFF

D: -
V: TRBV6-5
J: TRBJ2-2
size: once
DNA: TGTGCCAGCAATCGAAGGAGGGGGGAGCTGTTTTTT
CDR3: CASNRRRGELFF

D: -
V: TRBV6-6
J: TRBJ2-5
size: few
DNA: TGTGCCAGCAGTGCTACAGGGCAAGAGACCCAGTACTTC
CDR3: CASSATGQETQYF

D: -
V: TRBV27
J: TRBJ2-3
size: many
DNA: TGTGCCAGCAGTTTGGGGCGCGCAGATACGCAGTATTTT
CDR3: CASSLGRADTQYF

D: -
V: TRBV30
J: TRBJ1-5
size: many
DNA: TGTGCCTGGAGTGGAGATTATCAGCCCCAGCATTTT
CDR3: CAWSGDYQPQHF

D: TRBD2
V: TRBV7-9
J: TRBJ2-1
size: few
DNA: TGTGCCAGCAGCCCCGGGCTACTAGCGGGATACAATGAGCAGTTCTTC
CDR3: CASSPGLLAGYNEQFF

D: TRBD2
V: TRBV4-3
J: TRBJ2-2
size: few
DNA: TGCGCCAGCAGCCAAGAGTTGAGCGGGGGCAACACCGGGGAGCTGTTTTTT
CDR3: CASSQELSGGNTGELFF

D: TRBD2
V: TRBV4-2
J: TRBJ2-3
size: -
DNA: TGTGCCAGCAGCCAAGATATACGACGGGGGGGGACAGATACGCAGTATTTT
CDR3: CASSQDIRRGGTDTQYF

D: TRBD2
V: TRBV28
J: TRBJ2-7
size: -
DNA: TGTGCCAGCAGTCCCCCTCCACTAGCGGGGAGCTCCGAGCAGTACTTC
CDR3: CASSPPPLAGSSEQYF

D: TRBD2
V: TRBV7-2
J: TRBJ2-3
size: -
DNA: TGTGCCAGCAGCTTAGGCCGGGTAGCGGGAGTGGATACGCAGTATTTT
CDR3: CASSLGRVAGVDTQYF

D: -
V: TRBV29-1
J: TRBJ2-7
size: few
DNA: TGCAGCGTCGACAACAGGGTATTCTCCTACGAGCAGTACTTC
CDR3: CSVDNRVFSYEQYF

D: -
V: TRBV7-2
J: TRBJ1-5
size: few
DNA: TGTGCCAGCAGCTTAGCGGCAAATCAGCCCCAGCATTTT
CDR3: CASSLAANQPQHF

D: TRBD2
V: TRBV7-8
J: TRBJ2-3
size: few
DNA: TGTGCCAGCAGCTTATCGGATAAAGGACTAGCGGGAGCAATAGATACGCAGTATTTT
CDR3: CASSLSDKGLAGAIDTQYF

D: -
V: TRBV4-3
J: TRBJ1-4
size: few
DNA: TGCGCCAGCAGCCAAGCCGGAGGTAGTAGTGAAAAACTGTTTTTT
CDR3: CASSQAGGSSEKLFF

D: -
V: TRBV18
J: TRBJ1-2
size: few
DNA: TGTGCCAGCTCACCACAGCAGGGGATAAATGGCTACACCTTC
CDR3: CASSPQQGINGYTF

D: -
V: TRBV4-2
J: TRBJ2-5
size: few
DNA: TGTGCCAGCAGCCAAGTGGCGGCAGACCAAGAGACCCAGTACTTC
CDR3: CASSQVAADQETQYF

D: -
V: TRBV7-9
J: TRBJ2-5
size: few
DNA: TGTGCCAGCAGCCGACAACCCCAAGAGACCCAGTACTTC
CDR3: CASSRQPQETQYF

D: -
V: TRBV27
J: TRBJ2-3
size: -
DNA: TGTGCCAGCAGGTGGGGCGCCCATACAGATACGCAGTATTTT
CDR3: CASRWGAHTDTQYF

D: TRBD1
V: TRBV7-9
J: TRBJ2-3
size: many
DNA: TGTGCCAGCAGCTTAGAGACAGGGGCAGATACGCAGTATTTT
CDR3: CASSLETGADTQYF

D: -
V: TRBV7-2
J: TRBJ2-7
size: -
DNA: TGTGCCAGCAGCTTATCCCCCCAGGGGACCTACGAGCAGTACTTC
CDR3: CASSLSPQGTYEQYF

D: TRBD1
V: TRBV7-3
J: TRBJ2-1
size: -
DNA: TGTGCCAGCAGCCCGCAGGGGGTTGGAGTTGGGTCCAATGAGCAGTTCTTC
CDR3: CASSPQGVGVGSNEQFF

D: TRBD2
V: TRBV7-2
J: TRBJ2-7
size: many
DNA: TGTGCCAGCAGCTTGGTTGGCAGGGAGGGGGAGCAGTACTTC
CDR3: CASSLVGREGEQYF

D: -
V: TRBV4-2
J: TRBJ2-7
size: many
DNA: TGTGCCAGCAGCCAGACCCAGCCGGGGACCTACGAGCAGTACTTC
CDR3: CASSQTQPGTYEQYF

D: TRBD1
V: TRBV28
J: TRBJ2-1
size: -
DNA: TGTGCCAGCAGACAGGGGTCGAATGAGCAGTTCTTC
CDR3: CASRQGSNEQFF